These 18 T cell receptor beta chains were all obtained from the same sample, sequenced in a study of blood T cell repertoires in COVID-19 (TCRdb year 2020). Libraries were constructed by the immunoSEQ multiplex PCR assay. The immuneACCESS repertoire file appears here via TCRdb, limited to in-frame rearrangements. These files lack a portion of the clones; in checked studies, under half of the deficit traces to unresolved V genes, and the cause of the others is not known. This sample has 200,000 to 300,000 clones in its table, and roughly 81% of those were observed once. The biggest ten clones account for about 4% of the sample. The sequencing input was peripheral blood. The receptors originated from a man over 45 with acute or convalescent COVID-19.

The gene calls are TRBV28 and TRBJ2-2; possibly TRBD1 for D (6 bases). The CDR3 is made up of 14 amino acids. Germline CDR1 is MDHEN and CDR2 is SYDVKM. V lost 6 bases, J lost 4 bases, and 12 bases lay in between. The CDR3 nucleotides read TGTGCCAGCAGACACGGGACACCCACCGGGGAGCTGTTTTTT. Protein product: CASRHGTPTGELFF.

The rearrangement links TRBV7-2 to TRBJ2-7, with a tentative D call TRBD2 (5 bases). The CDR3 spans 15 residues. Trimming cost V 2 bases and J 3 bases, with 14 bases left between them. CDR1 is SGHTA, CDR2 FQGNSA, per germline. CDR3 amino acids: CASSLLGGRSYEQYF. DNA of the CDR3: TGTGCCAGCAGCTTATTAGGCGGGCGAAGCTACGAGCAGTACTTC.

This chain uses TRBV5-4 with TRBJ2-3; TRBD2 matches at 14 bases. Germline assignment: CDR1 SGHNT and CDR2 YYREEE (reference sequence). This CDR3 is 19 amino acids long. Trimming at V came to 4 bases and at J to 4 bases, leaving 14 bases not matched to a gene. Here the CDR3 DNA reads TGTGCCAGCAGCGGGGGGACTAGCGGGAGCGTGGGCCCCTCAGATACGCAGTATTTT. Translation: CASSGGTSGSVGPSDTQYF. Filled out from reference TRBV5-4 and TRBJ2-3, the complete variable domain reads ETGVTQSPTHLIKTRGQQVTLRCSSQSGHNTVSWYQQALGQGPQFIFQYYREEENGRGNFPPRFSGLQFPNYSSELNVNALELDDSALYLCASSGGTSGSVGPSDTQYFGPGTRLTVL.

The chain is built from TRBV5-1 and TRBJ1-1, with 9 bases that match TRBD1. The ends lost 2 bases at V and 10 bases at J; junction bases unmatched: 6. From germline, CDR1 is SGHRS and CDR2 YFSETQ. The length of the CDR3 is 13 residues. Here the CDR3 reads CASSFTGQGLAFF. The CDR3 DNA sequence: TGCGCCAGCAGCTTCACGGGACAGGGCCTAGCTTTCTTT.

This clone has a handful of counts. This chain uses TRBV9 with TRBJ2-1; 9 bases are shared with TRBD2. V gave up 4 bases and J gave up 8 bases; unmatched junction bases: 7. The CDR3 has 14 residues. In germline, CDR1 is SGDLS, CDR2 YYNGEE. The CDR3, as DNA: TGTGCCAGCAGCCCCGGGACTAGCTCCGATGAGCAGTTCTTC. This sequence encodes CASSPGTSSDEQFF.

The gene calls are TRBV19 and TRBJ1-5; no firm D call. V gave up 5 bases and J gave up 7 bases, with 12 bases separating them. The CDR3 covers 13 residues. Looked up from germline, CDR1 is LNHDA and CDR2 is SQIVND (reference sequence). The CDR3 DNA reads TGTGCCAGTAGTTACGCAGAGGGCCAGCCCCAGCATTTT. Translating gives CASSYAEGQPQHF.

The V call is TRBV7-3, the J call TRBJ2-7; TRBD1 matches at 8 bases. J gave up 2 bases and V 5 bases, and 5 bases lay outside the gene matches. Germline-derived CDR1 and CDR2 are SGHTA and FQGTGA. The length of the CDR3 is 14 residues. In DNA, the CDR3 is TGTGCCAGCAGCCCGGAACAGGGGGCCTACGAGCAGTACTTC. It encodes CASSPEQGAYEQYF.

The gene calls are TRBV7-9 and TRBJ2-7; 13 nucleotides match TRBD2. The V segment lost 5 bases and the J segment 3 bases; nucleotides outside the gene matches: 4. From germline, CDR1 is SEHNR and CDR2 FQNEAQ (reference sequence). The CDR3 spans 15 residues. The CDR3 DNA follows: TGTGCCAGCAGCCCTAGGACTAGCGGGAGCTACGAGCAGTACTTC. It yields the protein CASSPRTSGSYEQYF. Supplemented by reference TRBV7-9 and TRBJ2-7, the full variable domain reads DTGVSQNPRHKITKRGQNVTFRCDPISEHNRLYWYRQTLGQGPEFLTYFQNEAQLEKSRLLSDRFSAERPKGSFSTLEIQRTEQGDSAMYLCASSPRTSGSYEQYFGPGTRLTVT.

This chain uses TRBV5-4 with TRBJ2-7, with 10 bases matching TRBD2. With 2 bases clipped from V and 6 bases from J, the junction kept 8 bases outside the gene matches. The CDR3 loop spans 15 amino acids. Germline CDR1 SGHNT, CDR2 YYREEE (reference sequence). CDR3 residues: CASSLPGLASREQYF. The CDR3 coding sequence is TGTGCCAGCAGCTTACCGGGACTAGCGAGTCGCGAGCAGTACTTC.

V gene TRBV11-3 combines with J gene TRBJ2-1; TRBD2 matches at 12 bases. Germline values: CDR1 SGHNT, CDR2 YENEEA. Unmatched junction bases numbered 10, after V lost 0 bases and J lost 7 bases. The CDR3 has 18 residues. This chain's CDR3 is CASSLDIPLAGGRNEQFF. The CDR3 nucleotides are TGTGCCAGCAGCTTAGATATTCCCCTAGCGGGAGGGCGGAATGAGCAGTTCTTC.

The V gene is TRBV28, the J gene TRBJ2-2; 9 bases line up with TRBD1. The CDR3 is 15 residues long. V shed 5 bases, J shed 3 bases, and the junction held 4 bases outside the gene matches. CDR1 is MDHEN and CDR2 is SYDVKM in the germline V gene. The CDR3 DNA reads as TGTGCCAGCAGTCAACAGGGGGCATACACCGGGGAGCTGTTTTTT. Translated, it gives CASSQQGAYTGELFF.

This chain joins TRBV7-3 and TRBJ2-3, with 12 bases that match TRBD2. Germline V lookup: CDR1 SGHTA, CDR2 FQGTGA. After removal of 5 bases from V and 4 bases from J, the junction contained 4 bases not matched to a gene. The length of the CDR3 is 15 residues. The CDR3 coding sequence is TGTGCCAGCAGCCGGACTAGCGGGGTCGCAGATACGCAGTATTTT. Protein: CASSRTSGVADTQYF.

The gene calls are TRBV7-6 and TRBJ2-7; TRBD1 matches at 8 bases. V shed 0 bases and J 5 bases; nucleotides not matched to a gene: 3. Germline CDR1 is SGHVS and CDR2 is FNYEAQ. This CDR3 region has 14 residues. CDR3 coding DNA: TGTGCCAGCAGCTTAGCTAGGGGACAGGACGAGCAGTACTTC. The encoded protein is CASSLARGQDEQYF.

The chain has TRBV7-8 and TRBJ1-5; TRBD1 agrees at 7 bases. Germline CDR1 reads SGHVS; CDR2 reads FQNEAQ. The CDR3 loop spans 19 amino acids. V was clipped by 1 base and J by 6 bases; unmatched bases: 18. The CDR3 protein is CASSLGRGGHDPLGQPQHF. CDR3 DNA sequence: TGTGCCAGCAGCTTAGGACGAGGGGGCCACGACCCCCTTGGTCAGCCCCAGCATTTT.

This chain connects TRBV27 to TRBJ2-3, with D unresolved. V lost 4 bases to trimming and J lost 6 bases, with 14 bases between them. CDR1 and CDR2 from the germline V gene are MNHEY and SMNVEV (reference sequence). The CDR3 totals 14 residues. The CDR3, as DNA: TGTGCCAGCAGTTCCTCGCGTGGAGCTGATACGCAGTATTTT. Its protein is CASSSSRGADTQYF.

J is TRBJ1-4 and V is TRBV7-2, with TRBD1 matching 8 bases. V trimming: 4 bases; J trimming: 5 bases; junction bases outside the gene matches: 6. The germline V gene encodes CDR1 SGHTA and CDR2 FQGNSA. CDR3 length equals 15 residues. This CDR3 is CASSSTGQVNEKLFF. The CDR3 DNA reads TGTGCCAGCAGCTCCACGGGACAGGTCAATGAAAAACTGTTTTTT.

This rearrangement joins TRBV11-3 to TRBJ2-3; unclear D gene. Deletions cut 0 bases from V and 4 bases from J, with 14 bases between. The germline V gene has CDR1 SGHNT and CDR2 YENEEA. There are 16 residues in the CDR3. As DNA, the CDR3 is TGTGCCAGCAGCTTAGAAGGTAGCCGAGACGCAGATACGCAGTATTTT. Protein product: CASSLEGSRDADTQYF.

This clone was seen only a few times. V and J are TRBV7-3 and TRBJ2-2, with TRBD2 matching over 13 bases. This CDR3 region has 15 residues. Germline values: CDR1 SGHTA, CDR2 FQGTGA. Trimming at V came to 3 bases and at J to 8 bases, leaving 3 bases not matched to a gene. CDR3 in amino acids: CASSLRTSGSGELFF. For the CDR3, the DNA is TGTGCCAGCAGCTTGCGGACTAGCGGGAGTGGGGAGCTGTTTTTT.